This paragraph covers one T cell receptor (beta chain) sequence. What it binds is unknown. Germline V lookup: CDR1 SQVTM, CDR2 ANQGSEA. The CDR3 has 16 amino acids. The trim removed 3 bases at V and 0 bases at J, leaving 7 bases unmatched. These data belong to a study of T cells after yellow fever vaccination. Study details: Fractions containing few cells were prepared with SMART-Seq v4 Ultra Low Input. Broader study findings: Abundant clonotypes from the bulk population could contaminate FACS-sorted repertoires. Re-detected after boosting: most primary clones, 96% of CD4 and about 90% of CD8.

Template switching with 5'RACE generated the TCR cDNA and added a universal primer site and UMIs. One entry per CDR3 protein results from TCRdb running MiXCR on the 5' RACE reads. The table shows about 170,000 distinct CDR3 sequences, with around 10% occurring only once. Here the sequenced sample was CD8+ T cells sorted from PBMCs, taken 15 days after the yellow fever booster vaccination. The clonotype originates from a man between 18 and 35 years old who received the YFV17D yellow fever vaccine. The chain is built from TRBV29-1 and TRBJ1-3, with 8 bases matching TRBD1. Here the CDR3 DNA reads TGCAGCGTTGAGACGACAGGGGCGCCCTCTGGAAACACCATATATTTT. Residues: CSVETTGAPSGNTIYF. The variable domain in full, with the rest retrieved from reference TRBV29-1 and TRBJ1-3, is SAVISQKPSRDICQRGTSLTIQCQVDSQVTMMFWYRQQPGQSLTLIATANQGSEATYESGFVIDKFPISRPNLTFSTLTVSNMSPEDSSIYLCSVETTGAPSGNTIYFGEGSWLTVV.